This T cell receptor (beta chain) was sequenced in a study of a mutant IDH1 vaccine in newly diagnosed glioma. This CDR3 is 14 amino acids long. V lost 3 bases, J lost 5 bases, and 2 bases stayed unmatched. Germline CDR1 and CDR2: SGHNT and YYREEE (reference sequence). Method: immunoSEQ multiplex PCR; TCRdb's copy keeps in-frame clones and lacks some. The sample holds roughly 54,000 clones, about 85% seen once. A note on this clone: Its antigen is not known.

Specified time point: week 35, safety follow-up. Each dose of the vaccine consisted of 300 ug of mutant IDH1 20-mer peptide, with topical imiquimod. The chain carries TRBV5-4 and TRBJ1-5, with 10 bases identical to TRBD1. This material consisted of PBMCs, taken from a glioma patient whose treatment included an IDH1 peptide vaccine. The origin of this receptor is a woman aged 18-29 years with glioma. DNA of the CDR3: TGTGCCAGCAGCTCGGACAGGGGGGATCAGCCCCAGCATTTT. Its translation: CASSSDRGDQPQHF.